Shown below are 29 T cell receptor beta chains from a single sample sequenced in a study of shared clonotypes between healthy human individuals. Assay: immunoSEQ multiplex PCR; the TCRdb copy retains only in-frame clones and omits some. Of 2 million to 3 million clones in the sample, 93% were seen once. What was sequenced was naive CD4+ T cells from PBMCs. Subset meaning: CD45RA+ positively selected. The receptors shown here come from a young man in good health. Some clones in this sample may be carry-over from other donors' samples.

The rearrangement uses TRBV5-4 and TRBJ2-7, with 8 nucleotides matching TRBD1. The CDR3 totals 15 residues. J lost 0 bases, V lost 4 bases, and 6 bases had no gene match. CDR1 and CDR2 (germline): SGHNT, YYREEE (reference sequence). Written as DNA, the CDR3 is TGTGCCAGCAGCACACGGGACAGGAGCTCCTACGAGCAGTACTTC. Translation gives CASSTRDRSSYEQYF.

The V and J genes are TRBV15 and TRBJ2-5, with 7 bases fitting TRBD2. Germline V gene sequence: CDR1 LNHNV, CDR2 YYDKDF (reference sequence). The CDR3 has 17 residues. With 0 bases clipped from V and 5 bases from J, the junction kept 12 bases outside the gene matches. CDR3 loop: CATSREMAGVFWETQYF. CDR3 bases: TGTGCCACCAGCAGAGAAATGGCGGGAGTATTTTGGGAGACCCAGTACTTC.

CDR3 in amino acids: CASSPGQGPETQYF. CDR3 nucleotides: TGTGCCAGCAGCCCAGGACAGGGCCCAGAGACCCAGTACTTC. The chain couples TRBV7-2 to TRBJ2-5, with 8 bases lining up with TRBD1. The germline CDR1 and CDR2 sequences are SGHTA and FQGNSA. V shed 5 bases and J 4 bases; nucleotides not matched to a gene: 6. The CDR3 extends over 14 amino acids. Variable domain in full (rest from reference TRBV7-2 and TRBJ2-5): GAGVSQSPSNKVTEKGKDVELRCDPISGHTALYWYRQSLGQGLEFLIYFQGNSAPDKSGLPSDRFSAERTGGSVSTLTIQRTQQEDSAVYLCASSPGQGPETQYFGPGTRLLVL.

The chain employs TRBV28 and TRBJ2-2; D is perhaps TRBD2 (6 bases). Trimming cost V 0 bases and J 6 bases, with 17 bases left between them. Germline V gene sequence: CDR1 MDHEN, CDR2 SYDVKM. CDR3 length: 17 residues. As DNA, the CDR3 is TGTGCCAGCAGTTTATGGGGTAGCGGAGGGGCACCCGGGGAGCTGTTTTTT. Amino acid sequence: CASSLWGSGGAPGELFF.

The chain has TRBV28 and TRBJ1-6; the match to TRBD1 covers 9 bases. This CDR3 spans 16 amino acids. J gave up 8 bases and V 6 bases, and 11 bases lay outside the gene matches. The germline gives CDR1 MDHEN, CDR2 SYDVKM. The chain's CDR3 is CASSSHDRGMDSPLHF. CDR3 in DNA: TGTGCCAGCAGCTCTCACGACAGGGGGATGGATTCACCCCTCCACTTT.

CDR3 region: CASKGGWNEQFF. In DNA form, the CDR3 reads TGTGCCAGTAAGGGAGGGTGGAATGAGCAGTTCTTC. The chain links TRBV18 to TRBJ2-1; 7 positions match TRBD2. Germline CDR1 reads KGHSH; CDR2 reads LQKENI. The CDR3 sequence is 12 residues long. Germline trimming cut 9 bases from V and 7 bases from J; bases unmatched to any gene: 6.

This chain connects TRBV27 to TRBJ2-7, with 15 bases that match TRBD2. This CDR3 is built from 15 residues. Germline-derived CDR1 and CDR2 are MNHEY and SMNVEV (reference sequence). V was pared by 5 bases and J by 3 bases, with 2 bases of the junction left unmatched. In nucleotides, the CDR3 is TGTGCCAGCAGTCAGGGACTAGCGGGAGGCTACGAGCAGTACTTC. Protein sequence: CASSQGLAGGYEQYF.

The rearrangement uses TRBV11-2 and TRBJ2-3; 7 nucleotides align to TRBD2. The V gene end was trimmed by 5 bases and the J gene end by 13 bases; junction bases not matched to a gene: 9. The CDR3 extends over 12 amino acids. Germline V gene sequence: CDR1 SGHAT, CDR2 FQNNGV. CDR3 sequence: CASSALAEPEYF. The CDR3 nucleotides read TGTGCCAGCAGCGCCCTAGCGGAGCCGGAGTATTTT.

Details on this clone: The same CDR3 also results from other DNA sequences found in this sample. The chain has TRBV5-1 and TRBJ1-1; D gene uncertain. This CDR3 is built from 14 residues. The germline V gene encodes CDR1 SGHRS and CDR2 YFSETQ. Trimming took off 0 bases at V and 1 base at J, with 7 bases between the two ends. CDR3: CASSLDGGNTEAFF. In DNA form, the CDR3 reads TGCGCCAGCAGCTTGGATGGAGGGAACACTGAAGCTTTCTTT. The variable domain in full, completed from reference TRBV5-1 and TRBJ1-1, reads KAGVTQTPRYLIKTRGQQVTLSCSPISGHRSVSWYQQTPGQGLQFLFEYFSETQRNKGNFPGRFSGRQFSNSRSEMNVSTLELGDSALYLCASSLDGGNTEAFFGQGTRLTVV.

V usage is TRBV10-3 and J usage is TRBJ1-6; D gene ambiguous. Trimming removed 4 bases from V and 8 bases from J, with 9 bases in between. CDR3 length: 13 residues. Germline CDR1 is ENHRY and CDR2 is SYGVKD. The CDR3 DNA reads TGTGCCATCAGTGTGCAGGCCGATTCACCCCTCCACTTT. It encodes CAISVQADSPLHF.

The chain is built from TRBV12-5 and TRBJ2-2; no clear D gene. The CDR3 loop spans 15 amino acids. V was cut by 2 bases and J by 5 bases, with 12 bases left in between. The germline CDR1 and CDR2 sequences are LGHNT and FRNRAP. The DNA of the CDR3 is TGTGCTAGTGGTTTGACTCCGGGTGGTACCGGGGAGCTGTTTTTT. Amino acids: CASGLTPGGTGELFF.

This clone was counted a single time. This chain uses TRBV5-8 with TRBJ1-4; D call uncertain. Germline V CDR1 and CDR2: SGHTS, YDEGEE. Trimming took off 4 bases at V and 6 bases at J, with 19 bases between the two ends. The CDR3 runs to 16 residues. The CDR3 nucleotides are TGTGCCAGCAGCCCCATCCGGCGGACCGTTTATGAAAAACTGTTTTTT. This encodes CASSPIRRTVYEKLFF.

The chain combines TRBV6-5 with TRBJ1-2, with 8 bases fitting TRBD1. V lost 6 bases, J lost 8 bases, and 8 bases stayed unmatched. Germline loops: CDR1 MNHEY, CDR2 SVGAGI. The length of the CDR3 is 13 residues. CDR3 nucleotides: TGTGCCAGCAGCGGACAGGGAGGGGGCGGCTACACCTTC. Protein sequence: CASSGQGGGGYTF.

The chain links TRBV2 to TRBJ1-4, with 8 bases aligning to TRBD1. Germline V gene data show CDR1 as SNHLY and CDR2 as FYNNEI. J gave up 6 bases and V 6 bases, and 6 bases lay outside the gene matches. This CDR3 comprises 14 residues. For the CDR3, the DNA is TGTGCCAGCAGCCGGGACAGGAGGGATGAAAAACTGTTTTTT. It is translated as CASSRDRRDEKLFF.

V and J are TRBV5-1 and TRBJ2-7; D is possibly TRBD1 or TRBD2 (5 bases each). The CDR3 is 15 residues long. Deletions cut 0 bases from V and 4 bases from J, with 14 bases between. The germline CDR1 and CDR2 sequences are SGHRS and YFSETQ. The CDR3: CASSLGGSRGYEQYF. In DNA, the CDR3 is TGCGCCAGCAGCTTGGGGGGGTCCCGCGGGTACGAGCAGTACTTC.

V is TRBV5-6 and J is TRBJ2-7; the D is unclear. Germline CDR1 is SGHDT and CDR2 is YYEEEE. The V end was cut by 2 bases, the J end by 0 bases, with 12 bases between. This CDR3 has 15 residues. For the CDR3, the DNA is TGTGCCAGCAGCTTTCGGGCGGTAAGCTCCTACGAGCAGTACTTC. Translated, it gives CASSFRAVSSYEQYF.

The V gene is TRBV5-4, the J gene TRBJ1-5, with 7 bases identical to TRBD1. Germline trimming cut 4 bases from V and 5 bases from J; bases unmatched to any gene: 6. The CDR3 runs 14 residues. Germline CDR1 reads SGHNT; CDR2 reads YYREEE (reference sequence). CDR3 sequence: CASSLGGVDQPQHF. The CDR3 bases are TGTGCCAGCAGCCTAGGGGGCGTGGATCAGCCCCAGCATTTT.

The CDR3 DNA sequence: TGTGCCAGCAGTGAAAGGGGGACAAGGGATGGCTACACCTTC. Translation: CASSERGTRDGYTF. The genes are TRBV25-1 and TRBJ1-2; tentatively, D is TRBD1 (6 bases). CDR3 length: 14 amino acids. The germline V gene encodes CDR1 MGHDK and CDR2 SYGVNS. Trimming left V 2 bases short and J 6 bases short, with 13 bases between.

J is TRBJ1-2 and V is TRBV6-5, with TRBD1 matching 8 bases. The CDR3 has 15 residues. J was trimmed by 8 bases and V by 2 bases; bases with no gene match: 10. Germline CDR1 reads MNHEY; CDR2 reads SVGAGI. The CDR3 DNA reads TGTGCCAGCAGTTACCAGACAGGGGCGTCGTGGGGCTACACCTTC. This sequence encodes CASSYQTGASWGYTF.

This clone was detected only once. CDR3 nucleotides: TGTGCCTGGAGCTCCAAAGGGACAGCGACAGGCGAGCAGTACTTC. Its protein product is CAWSSKGTATGEQYF. The V gene is TRBV30, the J gene TRBJ2-7; TRBD1 matches at 7 bases. J was trimmed by 6 bases and V by 3 bases; bases with no gene match: 14. Germline V CDR1 and CDR2: GTSNPN, SVGIG (reference sequence). The CDR3 is made up of 15 amino acids. Complete variable domain (other parts from reference TRBV30 and TRBJ2-7): SQTIHQWPATLVQPVGSPLSLECTVEGTSNPNLYWYRQAAGRGLQLLFYSVGIGQISSEVPQNLSASRPQDRQFILSSKKLLLSDSGFYLCAWSSKGTATGEQYFGPGTRLTVT.

The chain joins TRBV18 to TRBJ2-1, with 8 bases matching TRBD2. The V gene end was trimmed by 5 bases and the J gene end by 9 bases; junction bases not matched to a gene: 12. The V gene's germline CDR1 is KGHSH and CDR2 LQKENI. CDR3 length: 15 amino acids. The CDR3 region has the DNA TGTGCCAGCTCATCGGGACTAGTCACGGTCATTGAGCAGTTCTTC. Translating gives CASSSGLVTVIEQFF.

This chain connects TRBV5-1 to TRBJ2-3, with 8 bases fitting TRBD2. Germline CDR1 and CDR2: SGHRS and YFSETQ. With 4 bases clipped from V and 2 bases from J, the junction kept 6 bases outside the gene matches. The CDR3 covers 15 residues. The CDR3 reads CASSLLAGTTDTQYF. The CDR3 coding sequence is TGCGCCAGCAGCCTGTTAGCGGGGACCACAGATACGCAGTATTTT. The entire variable domain, with the rest obtained from reference TRBV5-1 and TRBJ2-3, is as follows: KAGVTQTPRYLIKTRGQQVTLSCSPISGHRSVSWYQQTPGQGLQFLFEYFSETQRNKGNFPGRFSGRQFSNSRSEMNVSTLELGDSALYLCASSLLAGTTDTQYFGPGTRLTVL.

A single count supports this clone. The rearrangement uses TRBV7-3 and TRBJ2-3, with 10 bases fitting TRBD1. This CDR3 has 15 amino acids. The trim removed 3 bases at V and 8 bases at J, leaving 8 bases unmatched. Looked up from germline, CDR1 is SGHTA and CDR2 is FQGTGA. This CDR3 is CASSFTGTGEGTQYF. CDR3 DNA: TGTGCCAGCAGCTTCACCGGGACAGGGGAAGGTACGCAGTATTTT.

The chain is built from TRBV5-4 and TRBJ1-6; the D is unclear. The germline V gene encodes CDR1 SGHNT and CDR2 YYREEE (reference sequence). The CDR3 spans 13 residues. V lost 0 bases to trimming and J lost 6 bases, with 4 bases between them. DNA of the CDR3: TGTGCCAGCAGCTTGGCTGGTAATTCACCCCTCCACTTT. Its translation: CASSLAGNSPLHF.

The rearrangement links TRBV2 to TRBJ1-6; D perhaps matches TRBD1 (6 bases). V was clipped by 3 bases and J by 12 bases, with 15 bases between them. Germline-derived CDR1 and CDR2 are SNHLY and FYNNEI. The CDR3 extends over 14 amino acids. CDR3 in DNA: TGTGCCAGCAGTGACGACAGGCCCCTGTTACCCCTCCACTTT. It encodes CASSDDRPLLPLHF.

The chain employs TRBV19 and TRBJ2-7, with 8 positions matching TRBD1. Looked up from germline, CDR1 is LNHDA and CDR2 is SQIVND (reference sequence). The CDR3 consists of 15 residues. J was trimmed by 0 bases and V by 5 bases; bases with no gene match: 6. The CDR3 here is CASSGQGLNSYEQYF. In DNA form, the CDR3 reads TGTGCCAGTAGTGGACAGGGATTGAACTCCTACGAGCAGTACTTC.

In DNA, the CDR3 is TGTGCCAGCAGCACAAACGGGACTAGCGGGAGTTCTTGGTCCGGGGAGCTGTTTTTT. Translation gives CASSTNGTSGSSWSGELFF. The chain joins TRBV9 to TRBJ2-2, with 14 nucleotides matching TRBD2. There are 19 residues in the CDR3. Per the germline V gene, CDR1 is SGDLS and CDR2 is YYNGEE. J was trimmed by 6 bases and V by 4 bases; bases with no gene match: 14.

This rearrangement joins TRBV4-1 to TRBJ2-2; D is possibly TRBD1 or TRBD2 (6 bases each). In germline, CDR1 is MGHRA, CDR2 YSYEKL. The length of the CDR3 is 18 residues. Between the trimmed V and J ends, which lost 3 bases and 4 bases, there was a span of 21 bases. For the CDR3, the DNA is TGCGCCAGCAGCCACAAGATGAGAGGGGGGAGTCTCACCGGGGAGCTGTTTTTT. This gives the protein CASSHKMRGGSLTGELFF.

Note on this clone: The sample carries other DNA sequences with the same CDR3. V is TRBV9 and J is TRBJ1-2; 9 bases align to TRBD1. This CDR3 region has 14 residues. Germline lookup yields CDR1 SGDLS and CDR2 YYNGEE. The V gene end was trimmed by 3 bases and the J gene end by 3 bases; junction bases not matched to a gene: 3. CDR3: CASSADRGDYGYTF. The CDR3 DNA follows: TGTGCCAGCAGCGCGGACAGGGGAGACTATGGCTACACCTTC.